This T cell receptor (beta chain) derives from a study of molecular identifiers for immune sequencing clone quantification (dated by TCRdb to 2017 to 2018). For the study in its entirety: For a replicate experiment, the RNA from either around 20,000 or 100,000 naive CD8 T cells was divided into five aliquots, and four of those aliquots went on to sequencing. The study was a methods study using CD8 T cells to benchmark molecular-identifier clustering-based TCR repertoire sequencing (MIDCIRS) and TCR RNA copy counting. The investigation overall reported the following: Spiked-in Jurkat TCR RNA (approximately eleven copies' worth), which is not part of the donor repertoire, was contained in the naive libraries. Spiked-in Jurkat TCR RNA equal to a single cell's worth was reported to be detectable even within 1,200,000 naive CD8 T cells. Around 2.8 recovered TCR RNA copies per cell were obtained by modeling, versus around 9.8 by digital PCR, implying a capture efficiency of approximately 30%. In CMV-specific effector cells, over 99% of molecules were held by clones above 20 RNA copies, whereas under 1% of molecules were held by such clones in naive cells. Identical TCR molecules sharing a barcode could cause highly expanded clone sizes to be underestimated. When barcode sub-clustering was omitted, TCR diversity was inflated by chimeric consensus sequences, with chimeras reaching as high as 47%.

Libraries of naive CD8 T cells were built from about 20,000 to 1,000,000 sorted cells, with 10%, 30% or 50% of the purified RNA used. Naive CD8 T cells, defined as CD8+CD4-CCR7+CD45RA+, were FACS-sorted into RLT Plus buffer on a BD FACSAria II. Around 11 TCR copies' worth of Jurkat RNA were spiked into roughly 17,000-1,100,000 naive CD8 T cell samples to test detection sensitivity. CD8 T cells were enriched with RosetteSep CD8+ T Cell Enrichment Cocktail and Ficoll-Paque, followed by ACK red cell lysis. This clonotype was counted many times. This clone's antigen is unknown. No base qualities exist here, and no much larger clone lies one base off it. Library prep was done by PCR. TCRdb names Illumina HiSeq 4000 as the instrument used. Bulk TCR libraries were generated as previously described, with the TCR primers listed in Table S5 used. The Qiagen AllPrep DNA/RNA kit was used to purify total RNA. Before any analysis, reads coming from multiple sequencing runs of the same library were combined into one pool. From the authors' description of their analysis: Only reads with exact TCR constant sequence were kept, trimmed to 150 nt, and grouped by their 12-nt molecular barcodes. Reads in each barcode group were sub-clustered using a 15% Levenshtein threshold, and a quality-weighted consensus sequence was built for each RNA molecule. Non-functional sequences were discarded, and so were lower-count sequences lying one edit away from another sequence. Based on fitting two negative binomial distributions, any barcode sub-cluster with under 20% of the maximum read count was discarded. TCRdb trimmed public reads at Q25 via fastp, called clones via MiXCR and kept in-frame beta chains. Every entry covers one CDR3 protein and lists the most common genes and DNA from its rows. TCRdb's processing, not the authors', yielded these V and J calls. In all, the sample holds over 600,000 distinct CDR3 sequences, and approximately 20% of those were seen once. Together, the top ten hold 0.85% of the sample.

The germline V gene (reference sequence) provides CDR1 DFQATT and CDR2 SNEGSKA. Including the terminal cysteine and phenylalanine, the CDR3 comprises 13 residues. Solely the CDR3 DNA is kept, with 39 bases framed from the first base. Cut back by 0 bases and 4 bases, the V and J ends lie 9 bases apart. The specimen sequenced was naive CD8+ T cells from blood, with Jurkat cell RNA spiked in. According to the study, the label for this sample's cell subset or site signals: FACS-sorted CD8+CD4-CCR7+CD45RA+ naive T cells. The receptor comes from a human donor in good health. Some libraries in this study had Jurkat cell RNA spiked in. The V and J segments used are TRBV20-1 and TRBJ1-1; TRBD1 could be the D gene, as 5 bases match. The nucleotides read TGCAGTGCTAGAGATGGGGGATTCACTGAAGCTTTCTTT. Translated, this gives CSARDGGFTEAFF.